What follows describes a single T cell receptor beta chain. Its antigen is not yet known. No much larger clone is present one base from it, and per-base qualities are unavailable. This specimen belongs to a study of blood T cell repertoires in COVID-19 (TCRdb year 2020). About the investigation overall: Samples covering the acute and convalescent phases of COVID-19 were provided by collaborators in the United States, Italy and Spain. The prospective study material was composed of cDNA or gDNA derived from T cells, B-cell-depleted T cells, or PBMCs. Where available, HLA class I and class II types were obtained from metadata supplied by the sample provider rather than from assay-based typing. The repertoires were made available in a free public database intended to serve as a resource for research on the immune response to SARS-CoV-2. The sample metadata nearly always contained a de-identified subject ID, COVID-19 status, age in years and sex. Deeply sampled blood TCRbeta repertoires from subjects exposed to, actively infected with, or recovered from COVID-19 were included in the dataset. Samples came from the ongoing ImmuneRACE study (first 160 participants) plus 1,254 subjects from 6 global collaborators.

The immunoSEQ Assay, a bias-controlled multiplex PCR, was used to amplify TCRbeta CDR3 regions from genomic DNA. In the source study's methods: Within the assay, amplification of reference gene primers was used to estimate how many nucleated cells each sample contained. Sequence reads were collapsed and filtered to measure the absolute abundance of every unique TCRbeta CDR3 rearrangement. For each sample, productive Simpson clonality was calculated as the square root of Simpson's diversity index over productive rearrangements. This is the immuneACCESS table as TCRdb keeps it, with only in-frame sequences that have V and J called. A part of the clones is gone; compared with another copy, unresolved V genes explain less than half, and the rest is unexplained. The V and J calls and clone size are taken from that table; D and trimming were inferred from the DNA. In this sample the table shows 25,000 to 30,000 clones, 65% to 85% of which occur a single time. Around 55% of the sample comes from the top ten.

Per the germline V gene (reference sequence), DFQATT is the CDR1 and SNEGSKA is the CDR2. V gives up 6 bases and J gives up 4 bases, and the segment between their germline ends measures 9 bases. Including the terminal cysteine and phenylalanine, the CDR3 comprises 11 residues. This entry keeps only the CDR3 DNA: 33 bases, framed from base 1. Beyond this particular receptor, the publication reports: How much clinical and demographic metadata was included differed by source and by participant, and the metadata was provided uncurated.

Each collaborating institution followed its own protocols to collect whole blood in K2EDTA tubes. Collaborator samples were shipped for TCRbeta analysis as frozen whole blood, isolated PBMCs, or DNA extracted from either sample type. The chain is encoded by TRBV20-1 joined to TRBJ1-2; TRBD1 might be the D gene, on 5 matching bases. This receptor was obtained from a man between 45 and 60 years old with active or convalescent COVID-19. Sequencing input: peripheral blood. The nucleotide sequence is given as TGCAGTGCGGATGGGGCCTATGGCTACACCTTC. This gives the protein CSADGAYGYTF.